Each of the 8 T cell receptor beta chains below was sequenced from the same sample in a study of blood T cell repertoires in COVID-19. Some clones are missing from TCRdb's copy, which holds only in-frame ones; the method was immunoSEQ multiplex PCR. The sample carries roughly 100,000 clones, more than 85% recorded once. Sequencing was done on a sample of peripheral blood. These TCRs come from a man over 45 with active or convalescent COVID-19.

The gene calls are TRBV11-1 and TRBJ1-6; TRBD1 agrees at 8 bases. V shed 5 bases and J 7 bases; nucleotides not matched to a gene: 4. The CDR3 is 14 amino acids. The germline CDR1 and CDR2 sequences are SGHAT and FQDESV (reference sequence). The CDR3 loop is CASSATGGNSPLHF. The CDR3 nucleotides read TGTGCCAGCAGCGCTACAGGGGGAAATTCACCCCTCCACTTT.

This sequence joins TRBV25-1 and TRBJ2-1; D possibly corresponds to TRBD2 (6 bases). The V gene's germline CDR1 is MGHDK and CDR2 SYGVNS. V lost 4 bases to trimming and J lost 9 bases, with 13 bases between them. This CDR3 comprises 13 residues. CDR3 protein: CASSVYLGGEQFF. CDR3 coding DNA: TGTGCCAGCAGTGTTTATCTGGGAGGTGAGCAGTTCTTC.

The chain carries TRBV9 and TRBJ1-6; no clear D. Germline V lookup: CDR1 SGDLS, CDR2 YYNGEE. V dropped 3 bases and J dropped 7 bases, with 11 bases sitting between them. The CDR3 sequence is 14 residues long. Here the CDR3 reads CASSAGLENSPLHF. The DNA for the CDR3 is TGTGCCAGCAGCGCCGGACTGGAGAATTCACCCCTCCACTTT.

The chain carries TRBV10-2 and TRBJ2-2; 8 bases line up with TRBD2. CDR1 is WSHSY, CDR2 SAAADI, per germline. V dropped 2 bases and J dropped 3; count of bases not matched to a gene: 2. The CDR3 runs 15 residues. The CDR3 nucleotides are TGCGCCAGCAGTGAGGTAGCGGGGTACACCGGGGAGCTGTTTTTT. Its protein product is CASSEVAGYTGELFF.

The CDR3 DNA follows: TGTGCCAGCAGTTTTGCCGGGTCGGATAAAGCTTTCTTT. Its protein is CASSFAGSDKAFF. The chain joins TRBV6-2 or TRBV6-3 to TRBJ1-1; D is undetermined. The CDR3 contains 13 residues. The germline CDR1 and CDR2 sequences are MNHEY and SVGEGT. The V end was cut by 4 bases, the J end by 9 bases, with 15 bases between.

The CDR3 sequence is CASSLATGAPEAFF. CDR3 bases: TGTGCCAGCAGCTTAGCGACAGGGGCACCTGAAGCTTTCTTT. This rearrangement joins TRBV7-8 to TRBJ1-1, with TRBD1 matching 8 bases. The CDR3 spans 14 residues. CDR1 is SGHVS, CDR2 FQNEAQ, per germline. J lost 6 bases, V lost 0 bases, and 3 bases had no gene match.

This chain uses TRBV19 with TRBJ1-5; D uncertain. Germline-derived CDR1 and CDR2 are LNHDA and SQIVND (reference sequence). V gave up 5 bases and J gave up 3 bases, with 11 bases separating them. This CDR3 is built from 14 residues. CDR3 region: CASSVREINQPQHF. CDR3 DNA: TGTGCCAGTAGTGTGAGAGAGATCAATCAGCCCCAGCATTTT.

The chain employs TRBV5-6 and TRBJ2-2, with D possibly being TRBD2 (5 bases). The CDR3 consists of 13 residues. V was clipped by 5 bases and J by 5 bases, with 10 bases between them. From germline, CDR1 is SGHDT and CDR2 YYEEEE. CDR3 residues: CASSLASTGELFF. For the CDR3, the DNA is TGTGCCAGCAGTTTAGCGTCTACCGGGGAGCTGTTTTTT.